The T cell receptor (beta chain) described here comes from a study of T cell responses to AZD1222 COVID-19 vaccine. Points from the study as a whole: Targets within unmutated variant regions were reportedly found for nearly half of spike-specific TCRs.

There are 16 residues in the CDR3. Germline CDR1 is SEHNR and CDR2 is FQNEAQ (reference sequence). The J segment lost 8 bases and the V segment lost 1 base, leaving 5 bases of the junction unmatched. TCRdb keeps only in-frame clones here, not all; method: immunoSEQ multiplex PCR. This table holds approximately 140,000 clones, approximately 92% found once. On this clone itself: The antigen remains undetermined.

This chain uses TRBV7-9 with TRBJ2-1, with 13 bases aligning to TRBD2. Sequencing used peripheral blood, obtained 28 days after the second AZD1222 dose. The receptor was isolated from an adult who received the AZD1222 COVID-19 vaccine. The CDR3 DNA is TGTGCCAGCAGCTTAGTACTAGCGGGAGGGATGGATGAGCAGTTCTTC. Protein sequence: CASSLVLAGGMDEQFF.